These T cell receptor beta chains were read from a single sample in a study of blood T cell repertoires in COVID-19. The protocol was immunoSEQ multiplex PCR, while the TCRdb copy is restricted to in-frame clones and leaves out a portion. Of roughly 140,000 clones listed, approximately 85% are singletons. The sequencing sample was made of peripheral blood. These receptors were collected from a woman aged 55-70 years with COVID-19, enrolled during active disease. Each CDR3 is given with its conserved first and last residue. Fields, in order: V gene, CDR3 protein.

>TRBV25-1
CASSAPGQPYNEQFF
>TRBV4-1
CASSLGQGAGELFF
>TRBV5-4
CASSLPGLAGASRETQYF
>TRBV5-4
CASSWDRYYEQYF
>TRBV7-3
CASSLIRPGGPQETQYF
>TRBV4-2
CASSPLAGEPETQYF
>TRBV6-5
CASSTLNRVATEAFF
>TRBV3-1/TRBV3-2
CASSLLGTGGRWTGELFF
>TRBV29-1
CSVQGEMNTEAFF
>TRBV4-1
CASSQETSTGQETQYF
>TRBV6-5
CATRRGREGGYTF